The 18 T cell receptor beta chains given below trace back to one sample, sequenced in a study of blood T cell repertoires in COVID-19. TCRdb's table, derived via immunoSEQ multiplex PCR, lists solely in-frame clones and lacks some. Altogether hundreds of thousands of clones are present, approximately 90% being singletons, with the ten largest covering approximately 1.2%. Sequenced input: PBMCs or T cells enriched from blood (not recorded which). Receptors originate from a man aged 25-40 years who had recovered from COVID-19.

V and J are TRBV10-3 and TRBJ2-2; TRBD1 aligns across 10 bases. Germline lookup yields CDR1 ENHRY and CDR2 SYGVKD. Germline trimming cut 11 bases from V and 6 bases from J; bases unmatched to any gene: 3. The CDR3 contains 12 residues. The CDR3 sequence is CASGTGAGELFF. The CDR3, as DNA: TGTGCCTCCGGGACAGGGGCCGGGGAGCTGTTTTTT.

This clone appeared once. The chain couples TRBV6-1 to TRBJ1-1; D is unclear. The germline V gene has CDR1 MNHNS and CDR2 SASEGT. CDR3 size: 14 residues. Between the trimmed V and J ends, which lost 1 base and 11 bases, there was a span of 17 bases. The CDR3 loop is CASSEGWAGRAAFF. In DNA, the CDR3 is TGTGCCAGCAGTGAAGGCTGGGCGGGGAGGGCTGCTTTCTTT.

The gene calls are TRBV10-2 and TRBJ2-7; 10 bases line up with TRBD2. Germline CDR1 and CDR2: WSHSY and SAAADI. The J segment lost 3 bases and the V segment lost 5 bases, leaving 13 bases of the junction unmatched. The CDR3 extends over 17 amino acids. CDR3 loop: CASSPTEKLAGNYEQYF. CDR3 coding DNA: TGCGCCAGCAGTCCAACTGAAAAACTAGCGGGGAACTACGAGCAGTACTTC.

The rearrangement links TRBV18 to TRBJ2-7, with 9 bases matching TRBD1. V lost 4 bases, J lost 5 bases, and 9 bases stayed unmatched. The CDR3 sequence is 15 residues long. CDR1 is KGHSH and CDR2 is LQKENI in the germline V gene. As DNA, the CDR3 is TGTGCCAGCTCACTCCCGACAGGGGGTTTCAACGAGCAGTACTTC. Residues: CASSLPTGGFNEQYF.

The rearrangement links TRBV2 to TRBJ1-5, with 7 nucleotides matching TRBD1. The ends lost 3 bases at V and 4 bases at J; junction bases unmatched: 3. Germline V gene sequence: CDR1 SNHLY, CDR2 FYNNEI. The CDR3 extends over 14 amino acids. The CDR3 spells CASSDTDRNQPQHF. The CDR3 DNA reads TGTGCCAGCAGTGACACGGACAGGAATCAGCCCCAGCATTTT.

This clone has a handful of counts. CDR3: CASSQGRGYTEAFF. The CDR3 bases are TGTGCCAGCAGCCAAGGCAGGGGGTACACTGAAGCTTTCTTT. This sequence joins TRBV3-1 (or the pseudogene TRBV3-2) and TRBJ1-1, with 7 bases lining up with TRBD1. The CDR3 has 14 amino acids. The trim removed 1 base at V and 3 bases at J, leaving 2 bases unmatched. Germline V gene sequence: CDR1 LGHDT, CDR2 YNNKEL (reference sequence).

The gene calls are TRBV2 and TRBJ1-3; TRBD1 agrees at 7 bases. The CDR3 has 13 amino acids. CDR1 and CDR2 (germline): SNHLY, FYNNEI. J gave up 3 bases and V 10 bases, and 6 bases lay outside the gene matches. The CDR3 bases are TGTGCCACGGGACAGAATGTTGGAAACACCATATATTTT. Translation gives CATGQNVGNTIYF.

This clone was seen once. The J gene is TRBJ2-3, the V gene TRBV5-8; perhaps TRBD2 as D (6 bases). Germline CDR1 SGHTS, CDR2 YDEGEE. The germline V and J ends were trimmed by 1 base and 3 bases, with 9 bases remaining between them. The CDR3 contains 14 residues. CDR3 nucleotide sequence: TGTGCCAGCAGCTTGCTCCGGGGGACAGATACGCAGTATTTT. Amino acid sequence: CASSLLRGTDTQYF.

This chain links TRBV4-1 with TRBJ2-4; 7 bases are a match to TRBD1. The CDR3 contains 18 residues. The germline CDR1 and CDR2 sequences are MGHRA and YSYEKL. V lost 1 base and J lost 1; bases outside the gene matches: 10. The CDR3 sequence is CASSQGVTGSRAKNIQYF. CDR3 in DNA: TGCGCCAGCAGCCAAGGGGTGACAGGGTCCAGGGCCAAAAACATTCAGTACTTC.

The CDR3 coding sequence is TGTGCCAGCAGCAGACTAGCGGGAGGGAGTCCAGATACGCAGTATTTT. It encodes CASSRLAGGSPDTQYF. This chain joins TRBV3-1 (or the pseudogene TRBV3-2) and TRBJ2-3; 14 bases align to TRBD2. The CDR3 has 16 residues. Germline values: CDR1 LGHDT, CDR2 YNNKEL (reference sequence). V gave up 5 bases and J gave up 4 bases; unmatched junction bases: 5.

This chain uses TRBV5-4 with TRBJ2-2; 11 bases line up with TRBD1. The ends lost 5 bases at V and 5 bases at J; junction bases unmatched: 8. The CDR3 is made up of 16 amino acids. Germline values: CDR1 SGHNT, CDR2 YYREEE (reference sequence). Here the CDR3 reads CASRSDRGRETGELFF. DNA for the CDR3: TGTGCCAGCAGATCGGACAGGGGGCGGGAAACCGGGGAGCTGTTTTTT.

The V and J genes are TRBV19 and TRBJ1-2; 8 bases agree with TRBD1. The CDR3 length is 14 residues. Trimming took 9 bases from V and 0 from J; bases not matched to a gene: 6. CDR1 is LNHDA and CDR2 is SQIVND in the germline V gene (reference sequence). The CDR3: CASWDRRPNYGYTF. DNA of the CDR3: TGTGCCAGCTGGGACAGGAGACCTAACTATGGCTACACCTTC.

The chain employs TRBV4-2 and TRBJ2-7, with D tentatively TRBD2 (5 bases). Germline V gene sequence: CDR1 LGHNA, CDR2 YNFKEQ. Trimming stripped 0 bases from V and 6 bases from J, with 15 bases between. CDR3 length: 15 residues. The CDR3 DNA reads as TGTGCCAGCAGCCAAGATCGTTCGGGGATTGGCGAGCAGTACTTC. Translated, it gives CASSQDRSGIGEQYF.

This clone occurred once. For the CDR3, the DNA is TGTGCCAGCAGCTTAACCGTCACAGGGGGTTCGGGGAATCAGCCCCAGCATTTT. Its protein product is CASSLTVTGGSGNQPQHF. J is TRBJ1-5 and V is TRBV7-9; 8 nucleotides align to TRBD1. CDR3 length: 18 residues. Trimming took 2 bases from V and 4 from J; bases not matched to a gene: 13. The germline CDR1 and CDR2 sequences are SEHNR and FQNEAQ (reference sequence).

V gene TRBV5-1 combines with J gene TRBJ2-7; 10 bases are a match to TRBD2. Germline CDR1 is SGHRS and CDR2 is YFSETQ. The CDR3 consists of 17 residues. V trimming: 2 bases; J trimming: 4 bases; junction bases outside the gene matches: 12. CDR3 amino acids: CASSFSGTSEMIYEQYF. For the CDR3, the DNA is TGCGCCAGCAGCTTTTCCGGGACTAGCGAGATGATTTACGAGCAGTACTTC.

The V and J genes are TRBV27 and TRBJ2-7; 8 bases agree with TRBD1. The ends lost 6 bases at V and 7 bases at J; junction bases unmatched: 14. Germline lookup yields CDR1 MNHEY and CDR2 SMNVEV (reference sequence). This CDR3 is built from 15 residues. DNA for the CDR3: TGTGCCAGCAGACAACGTCCGGACAGGGCGGGGGAGCAGTACTTC. It yields the protein CASRQRPDRAGEQYF.

This chain connects TRBV19 to TRBJ1-3; a weak D match, TRBD1 (5 bases). Germline lookup yields CDR1 LNHDA and CDR2 SQIVND (reference sequence). The CDR3 loop spans 13 amino acids. V was cut by 9 bases and J by 8 bases, with 17 bases left in between. CDR3 loop: CASLSPGIYTIYF. The CDR3 bases are TGTGCCAGCCTCAGCCCAGGGATATACACCATATATTTT.

The rearrangement links TRBV9 to TRBJ1-4; D not certain. This CDR3 has 15 residues. Germline CDR1 SGDLS, CDR2 YYNGEE. V was shortened by 3 bases and J by 4 bases, with 13 bases between the two germline ends. This chain's CDR3 is CASSASSQINEKLFF. CDR3 nucleotides: TGTGCCAGCAGCGCAAGTTCACAGATTAATGAAAAACTGTTTTTT.